This T cell receptor beta chain was sequenced for a study of T cells in Graves' hyperthyroidism and ophthalmopathy (dated by TCRdb to between 2018 and 2021). General notes on the study: Peripheral blood samples were taken at initial diagnosis, before any treatment was given. TCR Vbeta CDR3 sequencing of approximately 140 peripheral blood samples (roughly 43 ophthalmopathy, 75 to 80 hyperthyroidism and around 17 progressor patients) is reported in the paper. The approximately 100 discovery patients were randomly split 7:3 into training and test sets. An independent validation cohort of around 20 hyperthyroidism patients and approximately 16 patients who later progressed to ophthalmopathy tested prospective prediction of ophthalmopathy. Once sampling was done, hyperthyroidism patients were given methimazole at a starting dose of 30 mg daily, whereas ophthalmopathy patients were given high-dose intravenous methylprednisolone. To identify distinguishing TCR V-J signatures, a discovery cohort of 95 to 100 patients was used, comprising roughly 45 with Graves' ophthalmopathy and under 60 with stable Graves' hyperthyroidism. In more than five Graves' hyperthyroidism patients, the study also compared T-cell repertoires from thyroid tissue with T-cell repertoires from blood. Overall study results and their limits: Most expanded thyroid clonotypes (frequency above 0.001) were also detected in blood, suggesting blood repertoires may reflect thyroid immune responses. During validation, the model predicted progression to ophthalmopathy a median of around 6 months ahead of onset, with just under 71% sensitivity and around 72% specificity. In cross-validation, a model built on a 13 V-J signature told ophthalmopathy apart from stable hyperthyroidism with 85% to 90% sensitivity and about 81% specificity, and in testing the same model reached 80%/75%. No statistical method was used to set the sample size in advance, and investigators knew the group allocation.

The CDR3, from cysteine to phenylalanine, totals 14 residues. Only the CDR3 part of the read is kept: 42 bases, read in frame from the first base. The germline V gene supplies CDR1 SNHLY and CDR2 FYNNEI. Trimming takes 4 bases from V and 3 bases from J, and the germline ends sit 12 bases apart. Ophthalmopathy patients had moderately to severely active disease, Clinical Activity Score of at least 3, NOSPECS grade of at least 4, and duration under 3 months. The study excluded patients with uncontrolled infections, other autoimmune diseases, pregnancy or lactation. Diagnoses were established on the basis of clinical symptoms, serum thyroxine and TRAb, thyroid ultrasound, and orbital computed tomography. Ficoll-Paque density gradient centrifugation was used to isolate PBMCs from approximately 10 ml of fresh peripheral blood. Total RNA was extracted using Trizol reagent, and RNA quality was assessed on an Agilent 2100 Bioanalyzer.

About this clonotype itself: No cognate antigen has been identified for it. Per-base quality was not reported, and no clone a single base away is much larger than it.

Amplification of TCR beta CDR3 regions was carried out from RNA transcripts. For the first round of RT-PCR on the TCR CDR3, the HTBI primer set was used together with the Qiagen OneStep RT-PCR kit. The libraries were constructed in a second round of multiplex PCR and then size-selected and purified. Libraries were sequenced paired-end with 100 bp reads on an Illumina HiSeq2000. The study's own analysis went as follows. SOAPnuke was used to process the raw data, removing reads that contained adapters or uncalled bases, had a mean Phred below 15, or lacked an exact match to the constant primer or identifier. COPE v1.2.5 was used to merge high-quality paired reads, and clonotypes were defined as unique nucleotide sequences. Clonotypes were aligned to IMGT TRBV, TRBD and TRBJ reference segments using MiTCR v1.1. The analysis was restricted to V-J combinations with a frequency above 0.0001, which together covered 99.2% of the repertoires. The TCS score was defined as the ratio of F50 (clonal expansion) to E x V (chaos), calculated using BLOSUM62-based TCRdist between CDR3 peptides within each V-J. Welch's t-statistics and random forest reduced roughly 500 V-J features to roughly 13, which were used in a naive Bayes classifier (R e1071). The raw public data were reprocessed by TCRdb itself: fastp quality trimming at Q25, MiXCR clonotype calling, in-frame beta chains only. Entries that share a CDR3 protein sequence are merged under the most common genes and DNA. In this record, the V and J calls reflect TCRdb's handling and not the investigators' own analysis. This sample gives fewer than 350,000 distinct CDR3 sequences in total; about a sixth of them show up just once. The top ten constitute about 14% of the sample.

This sequence uses TRBV2 and TRBJ2-5; the D gene lacks a confident call. Sequencing was carried out using blood. This clonotype was obtained from a woman aged 40 to 49 with Graves' ophthalmopathy. The nucleotides are TGTGCCAGCAGTGGTTCAACAAGCAAAGAGACCCAGTACTTC. This sequence encodes CASSGSTSKETQYF.